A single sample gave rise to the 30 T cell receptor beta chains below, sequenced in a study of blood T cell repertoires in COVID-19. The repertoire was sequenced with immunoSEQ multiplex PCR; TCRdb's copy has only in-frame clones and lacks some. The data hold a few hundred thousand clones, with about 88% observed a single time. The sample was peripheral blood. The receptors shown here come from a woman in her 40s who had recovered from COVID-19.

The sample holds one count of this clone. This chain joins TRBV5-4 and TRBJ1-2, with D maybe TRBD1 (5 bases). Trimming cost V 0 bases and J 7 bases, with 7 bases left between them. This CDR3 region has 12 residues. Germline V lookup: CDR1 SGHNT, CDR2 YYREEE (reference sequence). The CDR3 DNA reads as TGTGCCAGCAGCTTGGCCCAGGGTGGCTACACCTTC. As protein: CASSLAQGGYTF.

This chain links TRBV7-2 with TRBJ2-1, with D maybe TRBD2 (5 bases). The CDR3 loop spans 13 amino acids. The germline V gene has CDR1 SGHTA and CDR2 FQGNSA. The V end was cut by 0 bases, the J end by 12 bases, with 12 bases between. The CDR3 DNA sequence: TGTGCCAGCAGCTTAGCAGCGGCCATTAGGCAGTTCTTC. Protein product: CASSLAAAIRQFF.

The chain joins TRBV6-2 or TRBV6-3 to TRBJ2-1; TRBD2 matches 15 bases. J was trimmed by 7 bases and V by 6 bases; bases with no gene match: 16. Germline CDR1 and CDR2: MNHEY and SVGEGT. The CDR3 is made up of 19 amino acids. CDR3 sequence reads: CASSLRGTGGLAGGNEQFF. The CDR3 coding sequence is TGTGCCAGCAGCTTGCGCGGGACAGGGGGACTAGCGGGAGGAAATGAGCAGTTCTTC.

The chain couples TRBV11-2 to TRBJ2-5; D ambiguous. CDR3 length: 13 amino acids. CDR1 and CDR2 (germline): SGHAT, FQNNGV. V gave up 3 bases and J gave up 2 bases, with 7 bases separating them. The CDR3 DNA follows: TGTGCCAGCAGCTTTGGCCAGCAAGAGACCCAGTACTTC. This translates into CASSFGQQETQYF.

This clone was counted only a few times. Here the CDR3 DNA reads TGTGCCAGCTCCGGGACAGAAATTAGCACAGATACGCAGTATTTT. It codes for CASSGTEISTDTQYF. This chain uses TRBV18 with TRBJ2-3, with TRBD1 matching 7 bases. The CDR3 runs 15 residues. Losses at the gene ends were 6 bases for V and 0 bases for J; bases not matched to a gene: 6. Germline CDR1 is KGHSH and CDR2 is LQKENI.

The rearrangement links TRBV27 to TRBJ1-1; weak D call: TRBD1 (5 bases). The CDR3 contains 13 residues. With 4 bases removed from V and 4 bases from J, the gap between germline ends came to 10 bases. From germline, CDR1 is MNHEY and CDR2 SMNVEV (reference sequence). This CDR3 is CASSWGDRTEAFF. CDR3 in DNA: TGTGCCAGCAGTTGGGGGGATCGCACTGAAGCTTTCTTT.

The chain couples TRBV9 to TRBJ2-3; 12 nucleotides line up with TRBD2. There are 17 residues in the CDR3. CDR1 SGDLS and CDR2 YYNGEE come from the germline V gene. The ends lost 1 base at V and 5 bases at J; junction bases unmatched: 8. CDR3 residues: CASSVKLAGGGRDTQYF. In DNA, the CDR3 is TGTGCCAGCAGCGTAAAACTAGCGGGAGGTGGGAGAGATACGCAGTATTTT.

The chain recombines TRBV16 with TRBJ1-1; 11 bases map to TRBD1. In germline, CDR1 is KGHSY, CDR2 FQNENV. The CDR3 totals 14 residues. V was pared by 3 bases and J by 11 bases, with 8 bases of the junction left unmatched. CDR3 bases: TGTGCCAGCAGCCAGGACAGGGGGCGACTATGGGCTTTCTTT. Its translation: CASSQDRGRLWAFF. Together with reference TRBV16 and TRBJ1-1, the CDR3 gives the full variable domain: GEEVAQTPKHLVRGEGQKAKLYCAPIKGHSYVFWYQQVLKNEFKFLISFQNENVFDETGMPKERFSAKCLPNSPCSLEIQATKLEDSAVYFCASSQDRGRLWAFFGQGTRLTVV.

The CDR3 loop is CASSLTQGAGEQFF. The CDR3 bases are TGCGCCAGCAGCCTAACTCAGGGGGCAGGGGAGCAGTTCTTC. The genes are TRBV4-1 and TRBJ2-1; 8 bases are a match to TRBD1. This CDR3 contains 14 residues. CDR1 and CDR2 from the germline V gene are MGHRA and YSYEKL. Germline trimming cut 4 bases from V and 10 bases from J; bases unmatched to any gene: 9.

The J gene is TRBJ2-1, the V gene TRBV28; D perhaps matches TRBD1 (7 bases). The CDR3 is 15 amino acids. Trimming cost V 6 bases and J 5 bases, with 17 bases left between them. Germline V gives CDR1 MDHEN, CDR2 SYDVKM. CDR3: CASRQTGPGDNEQFF. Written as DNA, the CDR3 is TGTGCCAGCAGGCAGACAGGGCCGGGGGACAATGAGCAGTTCTTC.

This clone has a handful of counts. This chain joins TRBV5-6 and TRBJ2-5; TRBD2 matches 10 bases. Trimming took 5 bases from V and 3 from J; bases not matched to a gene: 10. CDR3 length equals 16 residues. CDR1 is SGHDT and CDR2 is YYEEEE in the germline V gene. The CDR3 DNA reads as TGTGCCAGCAGTTTAAAACCGGGACTAGCGAAAGAGACCCAGTACTTC. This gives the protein CASSLKPGLAKETQYF.

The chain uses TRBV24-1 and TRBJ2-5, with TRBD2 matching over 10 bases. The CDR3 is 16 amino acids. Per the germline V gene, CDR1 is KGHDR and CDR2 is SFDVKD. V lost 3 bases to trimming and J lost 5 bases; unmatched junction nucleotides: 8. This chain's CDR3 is CATSDNSGRNWETQYF. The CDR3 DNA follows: TGTGCCACCAGTGATAATAGCGGGAGGAATTGGGAGACCCAGTACTTC.

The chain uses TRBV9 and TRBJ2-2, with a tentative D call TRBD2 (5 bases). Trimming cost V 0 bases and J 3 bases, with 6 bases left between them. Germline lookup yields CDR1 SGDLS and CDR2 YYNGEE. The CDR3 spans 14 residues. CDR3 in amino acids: CASSVVGDTGELFF. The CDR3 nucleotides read TGTGCCAGCAGCGTAGTCGGGGACACCGGGGAGCTGTTTTTT.

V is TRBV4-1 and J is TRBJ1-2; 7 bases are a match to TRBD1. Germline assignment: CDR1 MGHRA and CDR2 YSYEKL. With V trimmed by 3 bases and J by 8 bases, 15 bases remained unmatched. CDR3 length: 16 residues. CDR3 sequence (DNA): TGCGCCAGCAGCCAGGCCTCAAGGGGGCCGGGGCAAGGCTACACCTTC. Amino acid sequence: CASSQASRGPGQGYTF.

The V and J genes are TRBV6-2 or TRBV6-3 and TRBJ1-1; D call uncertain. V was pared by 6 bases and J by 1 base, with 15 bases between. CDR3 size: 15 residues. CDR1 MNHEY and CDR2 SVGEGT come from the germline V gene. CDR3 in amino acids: CASSHRRGRNTEAFF. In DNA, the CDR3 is TGTGCCAGCAGCCACCGTCGTGGGCGGAACACTGAAGCTTTCTTT.

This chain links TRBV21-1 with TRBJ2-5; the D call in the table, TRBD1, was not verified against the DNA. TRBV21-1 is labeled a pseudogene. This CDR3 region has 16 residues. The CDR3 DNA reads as TGTGCCAGCAGCCCAAAATACACAGAGAACCAAGAGACCCAGTACTTC. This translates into CASSPKYTENQETQYF.

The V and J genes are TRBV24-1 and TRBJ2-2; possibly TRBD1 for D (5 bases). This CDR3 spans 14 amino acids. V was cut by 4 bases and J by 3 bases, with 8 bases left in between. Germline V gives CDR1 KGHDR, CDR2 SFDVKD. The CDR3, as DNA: TGTGCCACCAGTGAGGACACCTACACCGGGGAGCTGTTTTTT. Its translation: CATSEDTYTGELFF.

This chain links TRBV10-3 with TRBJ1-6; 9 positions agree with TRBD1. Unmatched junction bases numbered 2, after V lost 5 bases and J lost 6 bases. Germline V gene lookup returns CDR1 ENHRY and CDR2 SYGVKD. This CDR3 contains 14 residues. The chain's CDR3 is CAISKGQGNSPLHF. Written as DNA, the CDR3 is TGTGCCATCAGTAAGGGACAGGGTAATTCACCCCTCCACTTT.

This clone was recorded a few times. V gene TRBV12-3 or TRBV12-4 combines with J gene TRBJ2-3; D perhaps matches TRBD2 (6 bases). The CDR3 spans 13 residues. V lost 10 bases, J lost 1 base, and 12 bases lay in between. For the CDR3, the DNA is TGTGCCACCTCGGGGGATGGCACAGATACGCAGTATTTT. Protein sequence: CATSGDGTDTQYF.

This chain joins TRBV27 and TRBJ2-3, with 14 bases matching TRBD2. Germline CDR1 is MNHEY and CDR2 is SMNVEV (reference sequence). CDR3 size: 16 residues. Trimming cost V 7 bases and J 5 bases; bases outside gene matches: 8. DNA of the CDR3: TGTGCCAGCACCACAGGCGGGACTAGCGGGAGAGATACGCAGTATTTT. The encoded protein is CASTTGGTSGRDTQYF.

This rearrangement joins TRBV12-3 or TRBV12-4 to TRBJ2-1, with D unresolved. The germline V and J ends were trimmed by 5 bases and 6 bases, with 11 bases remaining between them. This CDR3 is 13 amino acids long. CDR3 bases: TGTGCCAGCAGTCTCCCTCCCCTCAATGAGCAGTTCTTC. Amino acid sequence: CASSLPPLNEQFF.

DNA of the CDR3: TGTGCCAGCAGCTTATGGGGGCAGCAAGAGACCCAGTACTTC. Translated: CASSLWGQQETQYF. The chain uses TRBV7-2 and TRBJ2-5, with a weak D call TRBD1 (6 bases). Trimming shortened V by 2 bases and J by 2 bases, and 9 bases separated the two germline ends. Germline CDR1 is SGHTA and CDR2 is FQGNSA. There are 14 residues in the CDR3. Combining the CDR3 with reference TRBV7-2 and TRBJ2-5 gives the whole variable domain GAGVSQSPSNKVTEKGKDVELRCDPISGHTALYWYRQSLGQGLEFLIYFQGNSAPDKSGLPSDRFSAERTGGSVSTLTIQRTQQEDSAVYLCASSLWGQQETQYFGPGTRLLVL.

The CDR3 sequence is CASSRGLAGVITGELFF. For the CDR3, the DNA is TGTGCCAGTAGTCGGGGACTAGCGGGAGTTATTACCGGGGAGCTGTTTTTT. The rearrangement joins TRBV19 to TRBJ2-2; 14 positions match TRBD2. Germline V gene lookup returns CDR1 LNHDA and CDR2 SQIVND (reference sequence). CDR3 length equals 17 residues. V shed 5 bases, J shed 5 bases, and the junction held 7 bases outside the gene matches.

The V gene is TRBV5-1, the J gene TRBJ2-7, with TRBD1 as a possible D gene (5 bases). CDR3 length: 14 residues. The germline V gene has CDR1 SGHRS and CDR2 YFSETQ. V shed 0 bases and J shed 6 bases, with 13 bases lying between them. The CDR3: CASSLDRVGAEQYF. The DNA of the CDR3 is TGCGCCAGCAGCTTGGACAGAGTAGGGGCCGAGCAGTACTTC. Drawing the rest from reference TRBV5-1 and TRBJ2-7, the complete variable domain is KAGVTQTPRYLIKTRGQQVTLSCSPISGHRSVSWYQQTPGQGLQFLFEYFSETQRNKGNFPGRFSGRQFSNSRSEMNVSTLELGDSALYLCASSLDRVGAEQYFGPGTRLTVT.

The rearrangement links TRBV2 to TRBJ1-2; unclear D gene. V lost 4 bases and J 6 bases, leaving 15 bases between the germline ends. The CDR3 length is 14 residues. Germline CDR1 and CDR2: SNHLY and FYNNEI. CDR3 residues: CASSGPDYPHGYTF. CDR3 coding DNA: TGTGCCAGCAGTGGCCCGGACTATCCCCATGGCTACACCTTC.

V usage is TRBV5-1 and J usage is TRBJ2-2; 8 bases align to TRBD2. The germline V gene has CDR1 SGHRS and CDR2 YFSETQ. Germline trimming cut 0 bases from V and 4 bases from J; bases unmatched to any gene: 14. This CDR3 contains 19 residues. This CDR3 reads CASSLATQLAAVRTGELFF. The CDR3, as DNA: TGCGCCAGCAGCTTGGCCACCCAACTAGCGGCAGTACGCACCGGGGAGCTGTTTTTT.

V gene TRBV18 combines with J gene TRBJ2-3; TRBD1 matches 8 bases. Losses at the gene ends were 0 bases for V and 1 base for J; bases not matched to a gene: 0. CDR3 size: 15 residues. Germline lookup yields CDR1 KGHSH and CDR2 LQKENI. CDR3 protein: CASSPPGQGTDTQYF. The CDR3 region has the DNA TGTGCCAGCTCACCACCGGGACAGGGCACAGATACGCAGTATTTT.

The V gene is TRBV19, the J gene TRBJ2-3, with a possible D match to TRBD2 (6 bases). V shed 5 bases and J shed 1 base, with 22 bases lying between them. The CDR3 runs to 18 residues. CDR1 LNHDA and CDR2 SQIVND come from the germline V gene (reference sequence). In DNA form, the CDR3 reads TGTGCCAGTAGTCCCCGGAGGGGAAGTTCGTTCGGCACAGATACGCAGTATTTT. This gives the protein CASSPRRGSSFGTDTQYF.

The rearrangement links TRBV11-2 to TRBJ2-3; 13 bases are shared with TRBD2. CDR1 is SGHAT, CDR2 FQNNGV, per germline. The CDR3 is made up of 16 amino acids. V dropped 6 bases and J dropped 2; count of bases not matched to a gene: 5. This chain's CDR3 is CASRTGTSGTTDTQYF. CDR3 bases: TGTGCCAGCAGAACTGGGACTAGCGGGACCACAGATACGCAGTATTTT.

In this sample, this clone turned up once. In DNA, the CDR3 is TGTGCCAGCAGGCCAGAGGCGGTGAACACTGAAGCTTTCTTT. Translated: CASRPEAVNTEAFF. The chain couples TRBV6-5 to TRBJ1-1; D unclear. CDR3 length equals 14 residues. V lost 6 bases, J lost 0 bases, and 11 bases lay in between. From germline, CDR1 is MNHEY and CDR2 SVGAGI.